Listed below are T cell receptor beta chains from one sample, sequenced in a study of human T cells and chemical hapten exposure. TCRdb re-called the RACE reads through MiXCR, storing one row per CDR3 protein. The table has around 250,000 distinct CDR3 sequences, more than 6.5% seen once; the top ten hold over 2%. This material consisted of whole blood, taken in connection with sensitization to the hapten diphenylcyclopropenone (DPC). The receptors here all came from a woman aged 40 to 50 with alopecia areata. Some clones in this sample may be carry-over from other donors' samples. Each CDR3 is given with its conserved first and last residue. The order of the fields is J gene, clone size, V gene, D gene, CDR3 DNA, CDR3 protein. D genes are given only for firm matches. Only some rows state a clone size, as once, few, many or a class for expanded clones.

>TRBJ2-6|.|TRBV6-5|TRBD2
TGTGCCAGCACCCCCGGACTAGCGGGAGGCTCTGGGGCCAACGTCCTGACTTTC
CASTPGLAGGSGANVLTF
>TRBJ1-1|many|TRBV28|TRBD1
TGTGCCAGCAGTTTACCCGACAGGGTTAAGGAGGCTTTCTTT
CASSLPDRVKEAFF
>TRBJ2-1|many|TRBV10-3|TRBD2
TGTGCCATGGGGACTAGCGGTAGCTCCTACAATGAGCAGTTCTTC
CAMGTSGSSYNEQFF
>TRBJ2-7|.|TRBV20-1|.
TGCAGTGCTAGAGACATCGTGTACGAGCAGTACTTC
CSARDIVYEQYF
>TRBJ2-5|.|TRBV11-2|.
TGTGCCAGCAGCCCGGAGACAGAAAGGACCCAGTACTTC
CASSPETERTQYF
>TRBJ2-1|many|TRBV6-1|.
TGTGCCAGCAGTGAAGTATTGGACAGTTACTCCTACAATGAGCAGTTCTTC
CASSEVLDSYSYNEQFF
>TRBJ1-1|.|TRBV3-1|.
TGTGCCAGCAGCCAAGGTCCCGGGGTTGCAGCTTTCTTT
CASSQGPGVAAFF
>TRBJ2-1|many|TRBV20-1|TRBD2
TGCAGTGCCACCATAGGGACTAGCGGCACCAATGAGCAGTTCTTC
CSATIGTSGTNEQFF
>TRBJ2-1|few|TRBV5-1|.
TGCGCCAGCAGCTTGGAGGCGGTTGTTTTCAGTGAGCAGTTCTTC
CASSLEAVVFSEQFF
>TRBJ2-7|few|TRBV6-4|.
TGTGCCAGCTTACCTCGGTCTAATGAGGGGCGCCCCTACGAGCAGTACTTC
CASLPRSNEGRPYEQYF
>TRBJ2-7|.|TRBV27|.
TGTGCCAGCAGTTCGGTTCCGGGTTTCTCCTACGAGCAGTACTTC
CASSSVPGFSYEQYF
>TRBJ1-3|.|TRBV27|TRBD1
TGTGCCGGCAGCCAAAGGCAGGGGGCGGCTGGAAACACCATATATTTT
CAGSQRQGAAGNTIYF
>TRBJ1-6|few|TRBV20-1|.
TGCAGTGCCGCCCGGGGTGGGCAGGCGAATTCACCCCTCCACTTT
CSAARGGQANSPLHF
>TRBJ2-2|.|TRBV6-2/TRBV6-3|TRBD2
TGTGCCAGCAGTTCGACTAGCAGTCGCACCGGGGAGCTGTTTTTT
CASSSTSSRTGELFF
>TRBJ1-2|few|TRBV6-6|.
TGTGCCAGCAAAAGGACGGAGGATGGCTACACCTTC
CASKRTEDGYTF
>TRBJ2-7|.|TRBV7-6|.
TGTGCCAGCAGCTTGGCGACAGCCTCCTACGAGCAGTACTTC
CASSLATASYEQYF
>TRBJ2-6|.|TRBV6-5|.
TGTGCCAGCAGTTACCCCAGTGCCTCGGGGGCCAACGTCCTGACTTTC
CASSYPSASGANVLTF
>TRBJ1-5|few|TRBV28|.
TGTGCCAGCAGTTCCCGGGGCAGCCTAACGAGCAATCAGCCCCAGCATTTT
CASSSRGSLTSNQPQHF
>TRBJ2-6|few|TRBV27|TRBD2
TGTGCCAGCAGCTCTGCGGGACTAGCCACTGGGGCCAACGTCCTGACTTTC
CASSSAGLATGANVLTF
>TRBJ2-1|few|TRBV5-1|TRBD2
TGCGCCAGCAGTCTCTCCGGGACTAGCGGGGGAGGGTACAATGAGCAGTTCTTC
CASSLSGTSGGGYNEQFF
>TRBJ1-2|many|TRBV28|.
TGTGCCAGCAGTTTACGGTCAGAACCTCTGGACTATGGCTACACCTTC
CASSLRSEPLDYGYTF
>TRBJ1-3|few|TRBV10-3|.
TGTGCCATCAGTGGCCCTTCTCCAGACCTCTCTGGAAACACCATATATTTT
CAISGPSPDLSGNTIYF
>TRBJ1-1|many|TRBV20-1|.
TGCAGTGCTCCCAATCGCGCTGAAGCTTTCTTT
CSAPNRAEAFF
>TRBJ1-1|many|TRBV7-2|.
TGTGCCAGCAGCTTAGGTACCTGGAACACTGAAGCTTTCTTT
CASSLGTWNTEAFF
>TRBJ2-3|few|TRBV12-3/TRBV12-4|.
TGTGCCAGCAGCCCCGCGTACACTAGCACAGATACGCAGTATTTT
CASSPAYTSTDTQYF
>TRBJ1-4|.|TRBV7-8|.
TGTGCCAGCAGCCCGACACCATGGCAGGGACATAATGAAAAACTGTTTTTT
CASSPTPWQGHNEKLFF
>TRBJ2-4|.|TRBV20-1|.
TGCACAGGACAGTCGGCGAACATTCAGTACTTC
CTGQSANIQYF
>TRBJ2-1|many|TRBV7-9|TRBD1
TGTGCCAGCAAAAACTCGGGACAGGGTACGAATGAGCAGTTCTTC
CASKNSGQGTNEQFF
>TRBJ2-1|few|TRBV20-1|TRBD1
TGCAGTGCTACGACAGGGCACAATGAGCAGTTCTTC
CSATTGHNEQFF
>TRBJ2-7|few|TRBV4-1|TRBD2
TGCGCCAGCAGCCAAGATGTTAGCGGGAGTCCCTACGAGCAGTACTTC
CASSQDVSGSPYEQYF
>TRBJ2-5|few|TRBV4-1|TRBD2
TGCGCCAGCAGCCAAGGAGTGTCGGGACTAGCGGGACGGGGAGAGACCCAGTACTTC
CASSQGVSGLAGRGETQYF
>TRBJ1-2|.|TRBV12-3/TRBV12-4|.
TGTGCCAGCAGCCCGGGGGGTAGTCGGAACTATGGCTACACCTTC
CASSPGGSRNYGYTF
>TRBJ2-2|once|TRBV7-9|TRBD2
TGTGCCAGCAGCTTCATTAGCGGGAGTAACACCGGGGAGCTGTTTTTT
CASSFISGSNTGELFF
>TRBJ2-2|.|TRBV11-2|.
TGTGCCAGCAGACTGCCCTCCGGGGAGCTGTTTTTT
CASRLPSGELFF
>TRBJ2-2|.|TRBV28|.
TGTGCCAGCAGTCTATTGACAGTAGGGCTGTTTTTT
CASSLLTVGLFF
>TRBJ2-7|.|TRBV5-1|TRBD2
TGCGCCAGCAGCTGGGGACTAGCGGGAAGCTCGTCCTACGAGCAGTACTTC
CASSWGLAGSSSYEQYF
>TRBJ2-3|few|TRBV6-6|TRBD1
TGTGCCGGCCGAGGGGGCAGCACAGATACGCAGTATTTT
CAGRGGSTDTQYF
>TRBJ1-3|.|TRBV20-1|.
TGCAGTGCTACCGGGACCTCTGGAAACACCATATATTTT
CSATGTSGNTIYF
>TRBJ2-1|.|TRBV7-2|.
TGTGCCAGCAGCTCCCAGGGGACCTCCGGGGGGAATGAGCAGTTCTTC
CASSSQGTSGGNEQFF
>TRBJ2-3|.|TRBV3-1|TRBD1
TGTGCCAGCAGCCAAGGACAGGGACGCACAGATACGCAGTATTTT
CASSQGQGRTDTQYF
>TRBJ2-2|.|TRBV20-1|.
TGCAGTGCTAGAAGGGTAGTTAGAAACACCGGGGAGCTGTTTTTT
CSARRVVRNTGELFF
>TRBJ2-7|.|TRBV12-3/TRBV12-4|.
TGTGCCAGCAGCTCCCTACGGGGGTACGAGCAGTACTTC
CASSSLRGYEQYF
>TRBJ1-3|few|TRBV29-1|.
TGCAGCGTTGACGGTAGGGGTGGCGGAAACACCATATATTTT
CSVDGRGGGNTIYF
>TRBJ1-6|few|TRBV10-3|.
TGTGCCATCAGAGCCCAGGATTCACCCCTCCACTTT
CAIRAQDSPLHF
>TRBJ1-1|.|TRBV7-8|.
TGTGCCAGCAGCTTAGCATCGGACTTCGTTAACACTGAAGCTTTCTTT
CASSLASDFVNTEAFF
>TRBJ2-3|.|TRBV5-1|TRBD2
TGCGCCAGCAGCCCCGGCGGGACTATTTCCGCAGATACGCAGTATTTT
CASSPGGTISADTQYF
>TRBJ2-5|many|TRBV7-7|.
TGTGCTAGCAGCTTAGGTACCCAAGAGACCCAGTACTTC
CASSLGTQETQYF
>TRBJ2-5|many|TRBV7-2|.
TGTGCCAGCAGCTTAGATCGAGTCCAAGAGACCCAGTACTTC
CASSLDRVQETQYF
>TRBJ2-4|many|TRBV2|.
TGTGCCAGCAAACGCGGCGACCTAGCCAAAAACATTCAGTACTTC
CASKRGDLAKNIQYF
>TRBJ2-5|.|TRBV28|.
TGTGCCAGCAGTTCGGACCACCTCAGGCAGACCCAGTACTTC
CASSSDHLRQTQYF
>TRBJ1-6|.|TRBV7-6|.
TGTGCCAGCAGCTTAGTGGCGGGGCCCTCCTCTAATTCACCCCTCCACTTT
CASSLVAGPSSNSPLHF
>TRBJ1-2|many|TRBV29-1|TRBD1
TGCAGCGTTGTGAGACAGGGGGCCTATGGCTACACCTTC
CSVVRQGAYGYTF
>TRBJ2-3|.|TRBV7-8|.
TGTGCCAGCACCCCGGGAACCCACACAGATACGCAGTATTTT
CASTPGTHTDTQYF
>TRBJ1-1|.|TRBV7-9|.
TGTGCCAGCAGCTTTGGCGTAATGAACACTGAAGCTTTCTTT
CASSFGVMNTEAFF
>TRBJ2-7|.|TRBV6-2/TRBV6-3|TRBD2
TGTGCCAGCAGTCAAGGGACTAACCCACTGGGGGAGCAGTACTTC
CASSQGTNPLGEQYF
>TRBJ2-4|few|TRBV28|TRBD2
TGTGCCAGCAGTGGGACCGGGCGGAGCGGGGGTCTCAAAAACATTCAGTACTTC
CASSGTGRSGGLKNIQYF
>TRBJ2-1|few|TRBV11-3|TRBD2
TGTGCCAGCAGCCCCCGACTAGCGGGAGGGCCGGCTCCCAATGAGCAGTTCTTC
CASSPRLAGGPAPNEQFF